The present T cell receptor (beta chain) was sequenced within a study of neurological immune-mediated disorders. The study, taken as a whole, reports: Multiple sclerosis was found to have the least TCR clonal expansion, below healthy controls, and HTLV-1-associated myelopathy the most.

The length of the CDR3 is 16 residues. The germline V and J ends were trimmed by 5 bases and 0 bases, with 17 bases remaining between them. Per the germline V gene, CDR1 is MGHDK and CDR2 is SYGVNS. Ten or more counts support this clonotype. What it recognizes is unknown. The authors made cDNA by 5'RACE with 10-nucleotide random UMIs. TCRdb re-called the 5' RACE reads with MiXCR, one entry per CDR3 protein. The data hold approximately 85,000 distinct CDR3 sequences, with 4.3% observed a single time. Specified time point: longitudinal time-point 3. This receptor was taken from a woman aged 60 to 75 with multiple sclerosis. This rearrangement joins TRBV25-1 to TRBJ2-7; perhaps TRBD1 as D (6 bases). The sample was PBMCs. This chain's CDR3 is CASSPVAGGGSYEQYF. The CDR3 DNA sequence: TGTGCCAGCAGTCCAGTTGCTGGGGGCGGCTCCTACGAGCAGTACTTC.